This T cell receptor (beta chain) was documented in a study of blood T cell repertoires in COVID-19. Germline CDR1 SEHNR, CDR2 FQNEAQ (reference sequence). CDR3 length: 14 residues. The V and J ends lost 5 bases and 5 bases respectively, with 15 bases between them. Under the authors' procedure: The authors estimated nucleated cell counts from reference gene primer amplification. Profiling relied on immunoSEQ multiplex PCR, and the TCRdb table lists in-frame clones only, not all of them. That table gives V, J and clone size, and the DNA gave D and trimming. The repertoire holds approximately 120,000 clones, with roughly 86% as singletons.

The receptor was isolated from a woman between 45 and 65 years old who had recovered from COVID-19. V is TRBV7-9 and J is TRBJ2-5; TRBD2 might be the D (5 bases). Sequenced sample: peripheral blood. CDR3 in DNA: TGTGCCAGCAGCCTAACCGGTACGGGGGAGACCCAGTACTTC. Protein: CASSLTGTGETQYF.